This T cell receptor (beta chain) was identified in a study of identical twins. CDR3 size: 13 residues. Trimming took 6 bases from V and 6 from J; bases not matched to a gene: 6. Germline-derived CDR1 and CDR2 are MNHNY and SVGAGI (reference sequence). With respect to this clonotype: Its matching antigen is unknown.

MiXCR was run by TCRdb on the 5' RACE reads, yielding one entry per CDR3 protein. Here the sample spans just over 450,000 distinct CDR3 sequences, approximately 15% being singletons. General study points: In beta out-of-frame sequences, the excess sharing between twins was weaker. Researchers caution that invariant MAIT and iNKT cells could partly confound zero-insertion analyses. Fewer insertions marked abundant cord blood beta clonotypes; young adult naive trended weakly, memory not at all.

Everyone who donated was a healthy Caucasian. This sample was also put to use in a study of yellow fever vaccine responses in identical twins.

The sequenced material came from CD4+ T cells sorted from blood. This receptor was obtained from a woman under 30 in good health. The chain couples TRBV6-6 to TRBJ1-1, with TRBD1 identical over 8 bases. The CDR3 sequence is CASSPTGASEAFF. The DNA of the CDR3 is TGTGCCAGCAGCCCGACAGGGGCGTCTGAAGCTTTCTTT.